The 11 T cell receptor beta chains reported below all come from one sample, sequenced in a study of T cells in Graves' hyperthyroidism and ophthalmopathy. TCR beta CDR3 sequences were amplified from RNA transcripts. The HTBI primer set drove a first-round RT-PCR of the TCR CDR3. Each CDR3 protein gets one entry after TCRdb re-called the multiplex PCR reads with MiXCR. The sample has approximately 690,000 distinct CDR3 sequences, about 14% seen once. Sequencing was carried out using blood. Receptors were obtained from a woman aged 50 to 65 with Graves' ophthalmopathy.

This clonotype showed up many times. This chain links TRBV20-1 with TRBJ2-1, with 9 bases that match TRBD2. The CDR3 is 18 amino acids. In germline, CDR1 is DFQATT, CDR2 SNEGSKA (reference sequence). The trim removed 3 bases at V and 7 bases at J, leaving 19 bases unmatched. The CDR3 nucleotides are TGCAGTGCTAGTGCCCTTGTTTGGGGTAGCGGGAGTAATAATGAGCAGTTCTTC. Translated: CSASALVWGSGSNNEQFF.

This clonotype was counted many times. J is TRBJ2-5 and V is TRBV30; TRBD2 matches at 7 bases. Trimming cost V 1 base and J 1 base; bases outside gene matches: 6. Germline values: CDR1 GTSNPN, CDR2 SVGIG (reference sequence). This CDR3 comprises 15 residues. CDR3 coding DNA: TGTGCCTGGAGTGCCTACAGCGGGGCCCAAGAGACCCAGTACTTC. Protein sequence: CAWSAYSGAQETQYF.

This clonotype was detected ten times or more. This chain links TRBV20-1 with TRBJ2-1, with TRBD2 identical over 9 bases. Losses at the gene ends were 4 bases for V and 2 bases for J; bases not matched to a gene: 6. Germline V gives CDR1 DFQATT, CDR2 SNEGSKA (reference sequence). This CDR3 region has 15 residues. The CDR3: CSATSGAGPYNEQFF. CDR3 sequence (DNA): TGCAGTGCTACTAGCGGGGCAGGCCCCTACAATGAGCAGTTCTTC.

There are many counts of this clonotype. The chain joins TRBV7-2 to TRBJ2-5; 9 nucleotides agree with TRBD1. V shed 6 bases and J 5 bases; nucleotides not matched to a gene: 13. The germline V gene encodes CDR1 SGHTA and CDR2 FQGNSA. CDR3 length: 16 residues. In nucleotides, the CDR3 is TGTGCCAGCAGACGCGCCGGGACAGGGCCGCTGGAGACCCAGTACTTC. As protein: CASRRAGTGPLETQYF.

This clonotype was detected many times. CDR3 nucleotides: TGTGCCAGCACCGGTACGGGACACCTGAACACTGAAGCTTTCTTT. This gives the protein CASTGTGHLNTEAFF. The chain couples TRBV12-3 or TRBV12-4 to TRBJ1-1; D is perhaps TRBD1 (6 bases). Trimming cost V 7 bases and J 0 bases, with 15 bases left between them. CDR3 size: 15 residues.

The chain recombines TRBV6-2 or TRBV6-3 with TRBJ2-1; no clear D. This CDR3 region has 14 residues. Trimming shortened V by 0 bases and J by 6 bases, and 9 bases separated the two germline ends. Germline CDR1 is MNHEY and CDR2 is SVGEGT. The CDR3 DNA reads as TGTGCCAGCAGTTACTCGAGCGTAGGCAATGAGCAGTTCTTC. Protein product: CASSYSSVGNEQFF.

In its sample, this clonotype was seen a few times. The chain combines TRBV6-2 or TRBV6-3 with TRBJ2-7; no clear D. The CDR3 is made up of 15 amino acids. CDR1 is MNHEY and CDR2 is SVGEGT in the germline V gene. Trimming removed 3 bases from V and 0 bases from J, with 12 bases in between. CDR3: CASSYYRGLSYEQYF. In nucleotides, the CDR3 is TGTGCCAGCAGTTATTATCGCGGCCTCTCCTACGAGCAGTACTTC.

The table lists this clonotype with a count of one. The chain employs TRBV5-1 and TRBJ2-7, with TRBD1 identical over 8 bases. This CDR3 is 16 amino acids long. The trim removed 3 bases at V and 0 bases at J, leaving 8 bases unmatched. Germline CDR1 SGHRS, CDR2 YFSETQ. The CDR3 here is CASSSQGAGYSYEQYF. The CDR3 DNA sequence: TGCGCCAGCAGCTCGCAGGGGGCAGGGTACTCCTACGAGCAGTACTTC.

This clonotype was seen ten or more times. The chain has TRBV28 and TRBJ1-2; no firm D call. The germline V and J ends were trimmed by 2 bases and 6 bases, with 10 bases remaining between them. This CDR3 has 13 amino acids. The germline CDR1 and CDR2 sequences are MDHEN and SYDVKM. The CDR3 DNA reads as TGTGCCAGCAGTTTAGGGTCAGGAGATGGCTACACCTTC. Protein sequence: CASSLGSGDGYTF.

The sample holds many counts of this clonotype. The chain links TRBV30 to TRBJ1-1; D remains ambiguous. This CDR3 is 12 amino acids long. Germline values: CDR1 GTSNPN, CDR2 SVGIG (reference sequence). Trimming cost V 4 bases and J 3 bases, with 9 bases left between them. The CDR3, as DNA: TGTGCCTGGATTCTTAGGGACACTGAAGCTTTCTTT. Amino acids: CAWILRDTEAFF.

A few counts support this clonotype. The rearrangement uses TRBV6-2 or TRBV6-3 and TRBJ1-1, with D unclear. The CDR3 runs 13 residues. The V and J ends lost 2 bases and 6 bases respectively, with 10 bases between them. Germline V gene lookup returns CDR1 MNHEY and CDR2 SVGEGT. This CDR3 is CASSYPGRAEAFF. CDR3 in DNA: TGTGCCAGCAGTTACCCGGGGAGAGCTGAAGCTTTCTTT.